The text below deals with one T cell receptor (beta chain). This sample was taken from a study of control samples from healthy donors and cancer patients. Germline V gene data show CDR1 as SEHNR and CDR2 as FQNEAQ (reference sequence). The V gene lost 3 bases and the J gene lost 2 bases, with 20 bases spanning the gap. The CDR3 sequence is 18 residues long. Sequencing was performed with immunoSEQ multiplex PCR; in TCRdb, only in-frame clones are kept and a portion is missing. The top ten clones hold more than 8% of a sample with 150,000 or so clones, about 94% of them seen once. The specimen sequenced was blood. The chain employs TRBV7-9 and TRBJ2-4; maybe TRBD2 (6 bases). This TCR came from a woman in her thirties or forties in good health. CDR3 DNA: TGTGCCAGCAGCTTGGGACTCTACACCACGGGGACCAAAAACATTCAGTACTTC. Translating it yields CASSLGLYTTGTKNIQYF.